The T cell receptor beta chain described here comes from a study of blood T cell repertoires in COVID-19. Study-level information: COVID-19 samples collected from the United States, Italy and Spain covered acute and convalescent phases. T cells, B-cell-depleted T cells, or PBMCs supplied cDNA or gDNA.

Germline V gives CDR1 SGDLS, CDR2 YYNGEE. Unmatched junction bases numbered 12, after V lost 0 bases and J lost 8 bases. This CDR3 contains 17 residues. Using immunoSEQ multiplex PCR, the repertoire was profiled, and TCRdb retains in-frame clones only, with some absent. The sample contains over 250,000 clones, under 90% of which appear only once. The chain recombines TRBV9 with TRBJ2-4; TRBD2 matches 9 bases. The sequence was collected from a man over 45 with acute or convalescent COVID-19. Sample: peripheral blood. CDR3 DNA sequence: TGTGCCAGCAGCGTAGACGGCGGGGGGGCCGGTATAGACATTCAGTACTTC. It codes for CASSVDGGGAGIDIQYF.